These T cell receptor beta chains were read from a single sample in a study of blood T cell repertoires in COVID-19. TCRdb's table, derived via immunoSEQ multiplex PCR, lists solely in-frame clones and lacks some. The sample lists around 230,000 clones; just over 85% were seen once. Sequencing used PBMCs or T cells enriched from blood (not recorded which). The receptors here all came from a woman aged 40 to 50 with acute COVID-19. Each CDR3 is given with its conserved first and last residue. D genes are given only for firm matches. Some rows have no size entry. The others give once, few or many, or a class for an expanded clone.

D gene: NA; V gene: TRBV18; clone size: once; J gene: TRBJ2-7; CDR3 DNA: TGTGCCAGCTCACTCCTGCCCCCGGGGGACGAGCAGTACTTC; CDR3 protein: CASSLLPPGDEQYF
D gene: TRBD1; V gene: TRBV6-5; clone size: NA; J gene: TRBJ1-1; CDR3 DNA: TGTGCCAGCAGTAAACGACAGGGGGCGAGAACTGAAGCTTTCTTT; CDR3 protein: CASSKRQGARTEAFF
D gene: TRBD1; V gene: TRBV5-1; clone size: NA; J gene: TRBJ1-2; CDR3 DNA: TGCGCCACCACCCGAGGACAGGGGAGCTTTTATGGCTACACCTTC; CDR3 protein: CATTRGQGSFYGYTF
D gene: TRBD2; V gene: TRBV7-8; clone size: NA; J gene: TRBJ2-2; CDR3 DNA: TGTGCCAGCAGCGCGCTAGCGGTCCCCAACACCGGGGAGCTGTTTTTT; CDR3 protein: CASSALAVPNTGELFF
D gene: TRBD1; V gene: TRBV6-6; clone size: many; J gene: TRBJ1-5; CDR3 DNA: TGTGCCAGCAGTTCGACAGGGGATTGGGATCAGCCCCAGCATTTT; CDR3 protein: CASSSTGDWDQPQHF
D gene: NA; V gene: TRBV30; clone size: NA; J gene: TRBJ2-1; CDR3 DNA: TGTGCCTGGAGTCGGCGGGATGAGCAGTTCTTC; CDR3 protein: CAWSRRDEQFF
D gene: NA; V gene: TRBV7-6; clone size: NA; J gene: TRBJ2-7; CDR3 DNA: TGTGCCAGCAGCCTTGGGTCAGGATCGAACTACGAGCAGTACTTC; CDR3 protein: CASSLGSGSNYEQYF
D gene: NA; V gene: TRBV12-5; clone size: NA; J gene: TRBJ2-1; CDR3 DNA: TGTGCTACAGGGTGGGCGAACTTGGTTGAGCAGTTCTTC; CDR3 protein: CATGWANLVEQFF
D gene: TRBD1; V gene: TRBV2; clone size: few; J gene: TRBJ1-4; CDR3 DNA: TGTGCCAGCAAGGACAGGCCTAATGAAAAACTGTTTTTT; CDR3 protein: CASKDRPNEKLFF
D gene: TRBD2; V gene: TRBV4-3; clone size: NA; J gene: TRBJ2-2; CDR3 DNA: TGCGCCAGCAGCCAAGAGCCGGGACTAGGGACCACCGGGGAGCTGTTTTTT; CDR3 protein: CASSQEPGLGTTGELFF
D gene: TRBD2; V gene: TRBV7-9; clone size: few; J gene: TRBJ2-2; CDR3 DNA: TGTGCCAGCAGCTTCGGCGGGGGGACCTCCGGGGAGCTGTTTTTT; CDR3 protein: CASSFGGGTSGELFF
D gene: TRBD1; V gene: TRBV27; clone size: NA; J gene: TRBJ1-2; CDR3 DNA: TGTGCCAGCAGTTTAGGGGCGGGACAGGGCTATGGCTACACCTTC; CDR3 protein: CASSLGAGQGYGYTF
D gene: TRBD1; V gene: TRBV6-5; clone size: NA; J gene: TRBJ2-6; CDR3 DNA: TGTGCCAGCAGTTACACCCAGGGGGCTGGGGCCAACGTCCTGACTTTC; CDR3 protein: CASSYTQGAGANVLTF
D gene: NA; V gene: TRBV19; clone size: NA; J gene: TRBJ2-2; CDR3 DNA: TGTGCCAGCACTGAATTAGGACTCCTAACCGGGGAGCTGTTTTTT; CDR3 protein: CASTELGLLTGELFF
D gene: TRBD2; V gene: TRBV7-2; clone size: NA; J gene: TRBJ2-1; CDR3 DNA: TGTGCCAGCAGCGTGAGCGGGGGGGCGGGGTACAATGAGCAGTTCTTC; CDR3 protein: CASSVSGGAGYNEQFF
D gene: TRBD1; V gene: TRBV7-3; clone size: once; J gene: TRBJ2-1; CDR3 DNA: TGTGCCAGCAGCCCGGACAGGGGGATACAGTTCTTC; CDR3 protein: CASSPDRGIQFF
D gene: TRBD1; V gene: TRBV25-1; clone size: NA; J gene: TRBJ1-4; CDR3 DNA: TGTGCCAGCAGTGAATGGGGGACAGGGGTGAATGAAAAACTGTTTTTT; CDR3 protein: CASSEWGTGVNEKLFF
D gene: TRBD2; V gene: TRBV10-3; clone size: NA; J gene: TRBJ2-5; CDR3 DNA: TGTGCCATCAGTGAACTAGCGGGGGGACCGCAAGAGACCCAGTACTTC; CDR3 protein: CAISELAGGPQETQYF
D gene: NA; V gene: TRBV4-3; clone size: once; J gene: TRBJ2-7; CDR3 DNA: TGCGCCAGCAGCCAAGAGACAGCATCCTACGAGCAGTACTTC; CDR3 protein: CASSQETASYEQYF
D gene: NA; V gene: TRBV7-7; clone size: few; J gene: TRBJ2-1; CDR3 DNA: TGTGCTAGCAGCTTAAAAGTGAGCTCCTACAATGAGCAGTTCTTC; CDR3 protein: CASSLKVSSYNEQFF
D gene: NA; V gene: TRBV20-1; clone size: NA; J gene: TRBJ1-2; CDR3 DNA: TGCAGTGCTAGTGCTGAGCTGAACTATGGCTACACCTTC; CDR3 protein: CSASAELNYGYTF
D gene: NA; V gene: TRBV30; clone size: NA; J gene: TRBJ1-1; CDR3 DNA: TGTGCCTGGGGTCGTCAGGGGAGTACTGAAGCTTTCTTT; CDR3 protein: CAWGRQGSTEAFF
D gene: NA; V gene: TRBV15; clone size: once; J gene: TRBJ1-1; CDR3 DNA: TGTGCCACCAGCAGAGTTCGGGTCTCCACTGAAGCTTTCTTT; CDR3 protein: CATSRVRVSTEAFF
D gene: NA; V gene: TRBV30; clone size: NA; J gene: TRBJ2-2; CDR3 DNA: TGTGCCTGGAGCGGGGGATTGAACACCGGGGAGCTGTTTTTT; CDR3 protein: CAWSGGLNTGELFF
D gene: NA; V gene: TRBV18; clone size: NA; J gene: TRBJ1-2; CDR3 DNA: TGTGCCAGCTCACCAGTCAGTGGAGTGGAGGGCTACACCTTC; CDR3 protein: CASSPVSGVEGYTF
D gene: NA; V gene: TRBV19; clone size: NA; J gene: TRBJ1-1; CDR3 DNA: TGTGCCAGCCAGGGCGCGAACACTGAAGCTTTCTTT; CDR3 protein: CASQGANTEAFF
D gene: NA; V gene: TRBV18; clone size: few; J gene: TRBJ1-1; CDR3 DNA: TGTGCCAGCTCAGACGGACACTTGAACACTGAAGCTTTCTTT; CDR3 protein: CASSDGHLNTEAFF
D gene: NA; V gene: TRBV5-1; clone size: NA; J gene: TRBJ1-2; CDR3 DNA: TGCGCCAGCAGCTTGTTTCCGGGAAACTATGGCTACACCTTC; CDR3 protein: CASSLFPGNYGYTF
D gene: NA; V gene: TRBV2; clone size: NA; J gene: TRBJ1-2; CDR3 DNA: TGTGCCATAGCGGACGGCCGCTATGGCTACACCTTC; CDR3 protein: CAIADGRYGYTF
D gene: TRBD1; V gene: TRBV2; clone size: NA; J gene: TRBJ1-2; CDR3 DNA: TGTGCCAGCAACAGGGGATTTAATTATGGCTACACCTTC; CDR3 protein: CASNRGFNYGYTF
D gene: NA; V gene: TRBV7-2; clone size: once; J gene: TRBJ2-7; CDR3 DNA: TGTGCCAGCAGCTTAACCCCGGGAAGCCTCTACTACGAGCAGTACTTC; CDR3 protein: CASSLTPGSLYYEQYF
D gene: NA; V gene: TRBV5-1; clone size: NA; J gene: TRBJ2-3; CDR3 DNA: TGCGCCAGCAGCTTGGGACTAGGGGGCACAGATACGCAGTATTTT; CDR3 protein: CASSLGLGGTDTQYF
D gene: NA; V gene: TRBV4-1; clone size: NA; J gene: TRBJ2-1; CDR3 DNA: TGCGCCAGCAGCCAAGATAGAGGTGGGCAGTTCTTC; CDR3 protein: CASSQDRGGQFF
D gene: TRBD2; V gene: TRBV7-7; clone size: few; J gene: TRBJ2-5; CDR3 DNA: TGTGCTAGCAGCTTAGCGCGTAGCGGGGTTCAAGAGACCCAGTACTTC; CDR3 protein: CASSLARSGVQETQYF
D gene: NA; V gene: TRBV9; clone size: NA; J gene: TRBJ1-1; CDR3 DNA: TGTGCCAGCAGCGTATCGGCGGGGAGAGGGACTGAAGCTTTCTTT; CDR3 protein: CASSVSAGRGTEAFF
D gene: TRBD1; V gene: TRBV2; clone size: NA; J gene: TRBJ1-2; CDR3 DNA: TGTGCCAGCAGTGGAGGTGGTGGACAGGTGCTTCTTGTGGGCTACACCTTC; CDR3 protein: CASSGGGGQVLLVGYTF
D gene: TRBD1; V gene: TRBV19; clone size: NA; J gene: TRBJ1-1; CDR3 DNA: TGTGCCAGTAGTATAGTTGGCAGGGGGGTGAACACTGAAGCTTTCTTT; CDR3 protein: CASSIVGRGVNTEAFF
D gene: TRBD1; V gene: TRBV2; clone size: once; J gene: TRBJ1-6; CDR3 DNA: TGTGCCAGCAGTGCGACAGGGATTTGGGATTCACCCCTCCACTTT; CDR3 protein: CASSATGIWDSPLHF
D gene: TRBD1; V gene: TRBV30; clone size: NA; J gene: TRBJ1-2; CDR3 DNA: TGTGCCTGCATCCAGGGACAGGGAAGGTATGGCTACACCTTC; CDR3 protein: CACIQGQGRYGYTF
D gene: TRBD1; V gene: TRBV4-1; clone size: NA; J gene: TRBJ2-5; CDR3 DNA: TGCGCCAGCAGCCAGAACAGGGGGAGTCAAGAGACCCAGTACTTC; CDR3 protein: CASSQNRGSQETQYF
D gene: TRBD1; V gene: TRBV6-5; clone size: NA; J gene: TRBJ2-1; CDR3 DNA: TGTGCCAGCAGCCAAGGACAGGGGGCGCAAAATGAGCAGTTCTTC; CDR3 protein: CASSQGQGAQNEQFF